Below, one T cell receptor (beta chain) is given with its context. The target antigen is unknown. The repertoire was sequenced with immunoSEQ multiplex PCR; TCRdb's copy has only in-frame clones and lacks some. The profile shows 10,000 or so clones, around 40% of them singletons. Cells from the mixed lymphocyte reaction were cocultured for six to seven days at 37°C. This specimen comes from a study of siplizumab effects on memory and regulatory T cells. Study details: The authors ran mixed lymphocyte reactions in pairs, with siplizumab at 0.8 to 1 ug/mL or without drug.

Findings and limits, study-wide: Siplizumab brought about a significant reduction in alloreactive sequences traceable to unstimulated CD4+ memory cells. Naive T cells looked more diverse than memory cells and looked like major alloresponse contributors. Only a minor fraction of alloreactive clones mapped to unstimulated subsets.

Germline CDR1 is MGHDK and CDR2 is SYGVNS. The CDR3 consists of 11 residues. V lost 7 bases and J 4 bases, leaving 5 bases between the germline ends. The J gene is TRBJ2-1, the V gene TRBV25-1; D not certain. This sequence was found in a human donor in good health; the cells came from an allogeneic mixed lymphocyte reaction. The material sequenced was CFSE-low (dividing) CD8+ T cells sorted from an allogeneic mixed lymphocyte reaction. The CDR3 nucleotides read TGTGCCAGCACTGATTACAATGAGCAGTTCTTC. Its protein is CASTDYNEQFF.